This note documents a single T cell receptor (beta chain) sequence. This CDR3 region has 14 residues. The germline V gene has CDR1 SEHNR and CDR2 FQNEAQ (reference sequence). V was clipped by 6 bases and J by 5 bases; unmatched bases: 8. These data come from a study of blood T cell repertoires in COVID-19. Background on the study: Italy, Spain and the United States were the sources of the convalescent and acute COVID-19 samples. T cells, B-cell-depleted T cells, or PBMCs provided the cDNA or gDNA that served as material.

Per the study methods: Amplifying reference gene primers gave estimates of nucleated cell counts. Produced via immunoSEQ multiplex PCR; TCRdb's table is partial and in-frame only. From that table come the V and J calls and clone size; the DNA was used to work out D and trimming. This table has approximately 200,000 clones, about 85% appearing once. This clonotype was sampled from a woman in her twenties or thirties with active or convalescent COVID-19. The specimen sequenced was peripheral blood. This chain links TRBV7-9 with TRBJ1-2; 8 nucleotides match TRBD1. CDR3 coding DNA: TGTGCCAGCAGTTCTACAGGGGGATCGTATGGCTACACCTTC. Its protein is CASSSTGGSYGYTF.